Detailed here is one T cell receptor beta chain. No antigen is known for it. Drawing of peripheral blood yielded roughly 10 milliliters from each donor. The sample is drawn from a study of blood T cells in healthy people across ages. Study-level results: Diversity figures based on one million T cells were deemed too low. Age showed a roughly linear inverse relationship with TCR beta diversity per million T cells.

Through a sample-barcoded 5' primer and a J-beta primer mix, a second PCR was run for roughly 6 to 11 cycles. All cDNA molecules were each tagged by a template-switch adaptor with 12 random nucleotides. One entry per CDR3 protein, called by TCRdb with MiXCR from the 5' RACE reads. This sample has 1.5 million to 2 million distinct CDR3 sequences, with about 49% found just once. The TCR was taken from a middle-aged woman in good health. Sequenced sample: blood.

The CDR3 DNA follows: TGTGCCAGCATAGGGAGCGGGCGGATTGACAATGAGCAGTTCTTC. It codes for CASIGSGRIDNEQFF. The chain recombines TRBV27 with TRBJ2-1, with a tentative D call TRBD2 (6 bases). Per germline, CDR1 MNHEY and CDR2 SMNVEV (reference sequence). This CDR3 region has 15 residues. Trimming pared 7 bases from V and 5 bases from J, leaving 18 bases between.